The entry below gives a single T cell receptor (beta chain) sequence along with its context. From the RT-PCR reads, TCRdb called clonotypes with MiXCR, one entry per CDR3 protein. The sample lists hundreds of thousands of distinct CDR3 sequences, more than 13% seen once, with just over 3.5% in the top ten. Germline V gene lookup returns CDR1 LGHNA and CDR2 YNFKEQ. There are 13 residues in the CDR3. V gave up 3 bases and J gave up 6 bases; unmatched junction bases: 4. The TCR sequence derives from a female donor in good health, serving as a healthy control. The source material was memory CD4+ T cells from blood. The J gene is TRBJ1-1, the V gene TRBV4-2; 7 bases are a match to TRBD1. In nucleotides, the CDR3 is TGTGCCAGCAGCCACCCACAGGGGTCTGAAGCTTTCTTT. Translating gives CASSHPQGSEAFF.